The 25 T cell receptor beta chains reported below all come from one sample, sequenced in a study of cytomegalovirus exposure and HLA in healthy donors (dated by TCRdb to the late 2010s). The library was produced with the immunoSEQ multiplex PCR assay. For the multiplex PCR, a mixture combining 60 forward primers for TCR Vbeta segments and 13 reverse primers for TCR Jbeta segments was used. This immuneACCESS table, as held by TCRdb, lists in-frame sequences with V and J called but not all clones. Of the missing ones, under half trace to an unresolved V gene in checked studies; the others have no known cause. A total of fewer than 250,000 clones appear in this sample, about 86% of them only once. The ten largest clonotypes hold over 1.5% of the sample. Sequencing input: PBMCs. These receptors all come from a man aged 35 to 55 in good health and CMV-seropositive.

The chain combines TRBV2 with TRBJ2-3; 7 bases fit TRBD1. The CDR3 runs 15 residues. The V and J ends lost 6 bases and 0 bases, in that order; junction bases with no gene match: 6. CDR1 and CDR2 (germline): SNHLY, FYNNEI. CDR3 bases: TGTGCCAGCAGGGACAGGTACCCTAGCACAGATACGCAGTATTTT. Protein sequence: CASRDRYPSTDTQYF.

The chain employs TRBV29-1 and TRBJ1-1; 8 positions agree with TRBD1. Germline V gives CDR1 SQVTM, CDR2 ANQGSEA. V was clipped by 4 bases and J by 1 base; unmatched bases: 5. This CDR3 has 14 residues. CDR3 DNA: TGCAGCGTTGCAGGGGGCAAAGGGAACACTGAAGCTTTCTTT. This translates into CSVAGGKGNTEAFF.

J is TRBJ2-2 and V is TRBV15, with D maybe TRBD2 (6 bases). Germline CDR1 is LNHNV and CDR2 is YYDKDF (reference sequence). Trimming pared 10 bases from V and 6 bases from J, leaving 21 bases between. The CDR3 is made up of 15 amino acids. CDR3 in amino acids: CAIKAVSVAAGELFF. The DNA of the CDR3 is TGTGCCATCAAGGCGGTATCGGTAGCGGCCGGGGAGCTGTTTTTT. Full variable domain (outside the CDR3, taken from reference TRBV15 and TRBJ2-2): DAMVIQNPRYQVTQFGKPVTLSCSQTLNHNVMYWYQQKSSQAPKLLFHYYDKDFNNEADTPDNFQSRRPNTSFCFLDIRSPGLGDTAMYLCAIKAVSVAAGELFFGEGSRLTVL.

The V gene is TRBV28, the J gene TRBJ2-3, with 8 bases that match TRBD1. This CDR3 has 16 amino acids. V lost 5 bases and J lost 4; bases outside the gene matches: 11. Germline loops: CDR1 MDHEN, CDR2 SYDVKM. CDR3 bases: TGTGCCAGCAGTCCCGAGACAGGGGCGAACTCAGATACGCAGTATTTT. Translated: CASSPETGANSDTQYF.

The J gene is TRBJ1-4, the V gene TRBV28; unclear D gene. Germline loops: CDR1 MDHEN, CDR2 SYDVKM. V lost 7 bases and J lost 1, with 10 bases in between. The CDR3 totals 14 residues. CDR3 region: CASNPGGTNEKLFF. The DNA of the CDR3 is TGTGCCAGCAACCCGGGTGGAACTAATGAAAAACTGTTTTTT.

The CDR3 region is CATGDSMNTEAFF. CDR3 coding DNA: TGTGCCACCGGCGACAGCATGAACACTGAAGCTTTCTTT. The chain is built from TRBV18 and TRBJ1-1; maybe TRBD1 (5 bases). Trimming removed 10 bases from V and 0 bases from J, with 12 bases in between. The germline gives CDR1 KGHSH, CDR2 LQKENI. The CDR3 is 13 amino acids.

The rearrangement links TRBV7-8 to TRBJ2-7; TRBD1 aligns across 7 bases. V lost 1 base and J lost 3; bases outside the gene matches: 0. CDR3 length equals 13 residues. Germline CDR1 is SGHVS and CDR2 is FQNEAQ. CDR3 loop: CASSLDRGYEQYF. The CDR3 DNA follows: TGTGCCAGCAGCTTAGACAGGGGCTACGAGCAGTACTTC.

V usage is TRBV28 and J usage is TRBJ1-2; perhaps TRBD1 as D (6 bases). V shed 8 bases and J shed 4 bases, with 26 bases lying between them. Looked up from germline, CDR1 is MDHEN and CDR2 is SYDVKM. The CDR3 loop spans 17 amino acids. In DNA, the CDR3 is TGTGCCAGCGGGCAAACAGGGCTCACCCGAGACTCCTATGGCTACACCTTC. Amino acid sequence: CASGQTGLTRDSYGYTF.

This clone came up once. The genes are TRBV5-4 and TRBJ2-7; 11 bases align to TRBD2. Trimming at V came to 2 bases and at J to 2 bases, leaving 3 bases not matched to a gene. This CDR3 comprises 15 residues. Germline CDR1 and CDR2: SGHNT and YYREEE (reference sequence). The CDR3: CASSFTSGGTYEQYF. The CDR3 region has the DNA TGTGCCAGCAGCTTTACTAGCGGGGGTACCTACGAGCAGTACTTC. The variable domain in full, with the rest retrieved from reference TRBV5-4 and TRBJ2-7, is ETGVTQSPTHLIKTRGQQVTLRCSSQSGHNTVSWYQQALGQGPQFIFQYYREEENGRGNFPPRFSGLQFPNYSSELNVNALELDDSALYLCASSFTSGGTYEQYFGPGTRLTVT.

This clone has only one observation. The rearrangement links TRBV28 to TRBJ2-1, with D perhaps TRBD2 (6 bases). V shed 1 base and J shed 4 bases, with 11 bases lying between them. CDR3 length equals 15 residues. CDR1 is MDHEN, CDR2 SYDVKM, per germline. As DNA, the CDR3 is TGTGCCAGCAGTTTATCCGTAGCGGCGTACAATGAGCAGTTCTTC. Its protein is CASSLSVAAYNEQFF.

The CDR3, as DNA: TGTGCCAGCCGAACAGGGATTGTGGACGGCTACACCTTC. Its protein is CASRTGIVDGYTF. The rearrangement joins TRBV6-1 to TRBJ1-2, with D tentatively TRBD1 (6 bases). The CDR3 consists of 13 residues. Between the trimmed V and J ends, which lost 8 bases and 8 bases, there was a span of 18 bases. CDR1 and CDR2 from the germline V gene are MNHNS and SASEGT.

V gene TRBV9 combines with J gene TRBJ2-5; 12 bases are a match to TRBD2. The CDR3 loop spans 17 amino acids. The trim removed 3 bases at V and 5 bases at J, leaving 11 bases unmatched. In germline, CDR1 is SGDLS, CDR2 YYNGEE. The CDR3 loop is CASSAGELAGGPETQYF. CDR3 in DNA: TGTGCCAGCAGCGCGGGGGAGCTAGCGGGAGGGCCGGAGACCCAGTACTTC.

CDR3 bases: TGTGCCAGCAGTTTACGAACTGGGACATCCCCTGAAGCTTTCTTT. Encoded protein: CASSLRTGTSPEAFF. V is TRBV27 and J is TRBJ1-1, with a possible D match to TRBD1 (6 bases). Germline V gene lookup returns CDR1 MNHEY and CDR2 SMNVEV (reference sequence). Trimming took off 2 bases at V and 6 bases at J, with 16 bases between the two ends. This CDR3 spans 15 amino acids.

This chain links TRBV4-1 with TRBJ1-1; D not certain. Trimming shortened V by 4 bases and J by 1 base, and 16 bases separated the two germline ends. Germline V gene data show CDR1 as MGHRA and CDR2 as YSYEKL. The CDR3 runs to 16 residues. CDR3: CASSPRETPGNTEAFF. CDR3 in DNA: TGCGCCAGCAGCCCCCGGGAAACTCCTGGGAACACTGAAGCTTTCTTT.

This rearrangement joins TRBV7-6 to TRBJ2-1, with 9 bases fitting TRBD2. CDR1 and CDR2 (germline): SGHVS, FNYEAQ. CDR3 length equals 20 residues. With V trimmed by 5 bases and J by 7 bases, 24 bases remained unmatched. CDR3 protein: CASSHTGDGGRASRVNEQFF. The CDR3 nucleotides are TGTGCCAGCAGCCATACGGGCGACGGCGGGAGGGCCAGTAGAGTGAATGAGCAGTTCTTC.

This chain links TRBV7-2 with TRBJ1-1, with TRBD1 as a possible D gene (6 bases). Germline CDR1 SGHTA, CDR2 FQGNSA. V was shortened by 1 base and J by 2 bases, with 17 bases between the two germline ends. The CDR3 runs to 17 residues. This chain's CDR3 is CASSLVSGTTVNTEAFF. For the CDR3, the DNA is TGTGCCAGCAGCTTAGTGTCCGGGACAACGGTTAACACTGAAGCTTTCTTT.

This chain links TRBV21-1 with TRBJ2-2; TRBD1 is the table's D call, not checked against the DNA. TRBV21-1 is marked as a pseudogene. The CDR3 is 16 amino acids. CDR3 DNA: TGTGCCAGCAGCAAACGGGACAGGGGGTCCACCGGGGAGCTGTTTTTT. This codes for CASSKRDRGSTGELFF.

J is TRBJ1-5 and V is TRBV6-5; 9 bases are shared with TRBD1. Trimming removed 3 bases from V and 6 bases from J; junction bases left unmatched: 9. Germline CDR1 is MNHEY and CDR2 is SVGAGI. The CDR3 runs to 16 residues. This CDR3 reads CASSYSGTGTGQPQHF. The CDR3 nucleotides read TGTGCCAGCAGTTATTCCGGGACAGGGACAGGTCAGCCCCAGCATTTT.

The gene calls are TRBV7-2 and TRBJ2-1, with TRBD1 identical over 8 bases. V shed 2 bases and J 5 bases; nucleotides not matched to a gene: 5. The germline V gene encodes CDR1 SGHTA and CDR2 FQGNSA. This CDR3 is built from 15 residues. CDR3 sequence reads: CASSLFGQGDNEQFF. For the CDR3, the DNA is TGTGCCAGCAGCTTATTTGGACAGGGTGACAATGAGCAGTTCTTC.

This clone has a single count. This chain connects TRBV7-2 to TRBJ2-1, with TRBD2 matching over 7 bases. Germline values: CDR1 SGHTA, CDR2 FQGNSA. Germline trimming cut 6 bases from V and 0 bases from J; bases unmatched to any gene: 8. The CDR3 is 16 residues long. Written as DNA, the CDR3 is TGTGCCAGCAGAAATCCTAGCGGAAGCTCCTACAATGAGCAGTTCTTC. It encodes CASRNPSGSSYNEQFF.

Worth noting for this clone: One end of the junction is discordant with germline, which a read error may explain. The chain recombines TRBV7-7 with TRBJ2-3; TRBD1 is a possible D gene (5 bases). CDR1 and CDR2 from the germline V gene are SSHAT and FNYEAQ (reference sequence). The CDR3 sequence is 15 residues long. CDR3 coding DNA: TGTGCTAGCAGCCTCCGACCGACAGACACAGATACGCAGTATTTT. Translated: CASSLRPTDTDTQYF. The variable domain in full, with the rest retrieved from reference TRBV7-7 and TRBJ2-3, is GAGVSQSPRYKVTKRGQDVTLRCDPISSHATLYWYQQALGQGPEFLTYFNYEAQPDKSGLPSDRFSAERPEGSISTLTIQRTEQRDSAMYRCASSLRPTDTDTQYFGPGTRLTVL.

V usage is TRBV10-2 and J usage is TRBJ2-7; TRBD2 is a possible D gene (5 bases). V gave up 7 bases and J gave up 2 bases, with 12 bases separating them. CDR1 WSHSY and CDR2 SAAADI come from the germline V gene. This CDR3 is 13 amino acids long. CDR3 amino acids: CASIPAATYEQYF. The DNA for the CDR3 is TGCGCCAGCATACCAGCGGCTACCTACGAGCAGTACTTC.

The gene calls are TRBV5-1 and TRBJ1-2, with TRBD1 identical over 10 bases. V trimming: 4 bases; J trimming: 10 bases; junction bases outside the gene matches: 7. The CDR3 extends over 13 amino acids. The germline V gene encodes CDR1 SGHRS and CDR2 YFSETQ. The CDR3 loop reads CASSLGTGDVYTF. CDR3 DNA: TGCGCCAGCAGCCTGGGGACAGGGGATGTCTACACCTTC.

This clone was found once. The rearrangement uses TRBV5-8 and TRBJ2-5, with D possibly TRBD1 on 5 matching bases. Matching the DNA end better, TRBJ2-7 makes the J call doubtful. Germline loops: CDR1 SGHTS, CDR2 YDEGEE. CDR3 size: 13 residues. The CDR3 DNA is TGTGCCAGCAGCTTTTACAGGAACTACGAGCAGTACTTC. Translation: CASSFYRNYEQYF.

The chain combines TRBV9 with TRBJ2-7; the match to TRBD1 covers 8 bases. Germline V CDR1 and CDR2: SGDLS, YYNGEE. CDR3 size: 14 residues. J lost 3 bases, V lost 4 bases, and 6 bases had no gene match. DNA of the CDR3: TGTGCCAGCAGCACCCAGGACAGGGACTACGAGCAGTACTTC. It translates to CASSTQDRDYEQYF.